This is a list of T cell receptor beta chains from one sample in a study of OX40 agonist ivuxolimab in advanced cancers. The table came from immunoSEQ multiplex PCR; TCRdb's copy has only in-frame clones and leaves some out. This sample has around 75,000 clones, with roughly 91% found just once. Sequenced material: CD4+ or CD8+ T cells sorted from blood, taken in a trial of the OX40 agonist ivuxolimab. These receptors came from an adult with an advanced solid tumor such as melanoma, head and neck, liver or kidney cancer. CDR3s include the opening cysteine and the closing phenylalanine or tryptophan. A D gene is named only where the DNA matches it firmly. Clone size, where shown, is once, few, many, or a class for clones that have expanded.

TRBV5-1	NA	TRBJ2-2	NA	TGCGCCAGCACCCAAACCCCGAACACCGGGGAGCTGTTTTTT	CASTQTPNTGELFF
TRBV5-1	NA	TRBJ1-2	NA	TGCGCCAGCAGCTTGGAGTCCAGGATCTATGGCTACACCTTC	CASSLESRIYGYTF
TRBV6-6	NA	TRBJ2-5	once	TGTGCCAGCAGTTCAAGCGGTACGGGGTCCCAGTACTTC	CASSSSGTGSQYF
TRBV9	TRBD2	TRBJ2-3	NA	TGTGCCAGCAGCGTAGGTAGCGGGCCTAGCACAGATACGCAGTATTTT	CASSVGSGPSTDTQYF
TRBV19	NA	TRBJ2-5	NA	TGTGCCAGTAGTATAGCGGAGACCCAGTACTTC	CASSIAETQYF
TRBV18	NA	TRBJ2-3	NA	TGTGCCAGCTCACGGGGGGATACGCAGTATTTT	CASSRGDTQYF
TRBV5-8	NA	TRBJ1-4	once	TGTGCCAGCAGCTTGCAGTGGGGGCCGAATGAAAAACTGTTTTTT	CASSLQWGPNEKLFF
TRBV4-1	TRBD1	TRBJ2-2	NA	TGCGCCAGCAGCCAAGACCGGGACAGGGGTTCAACCGGGGAGCTGTTTTTT	CASSQDRDRGSTGELFF
TRBV6-1	NA	TRBJ1-3	NA	TGTGCCACCTACAGAGATGGAAACACCATATATTTT	CATYRDGNTIYF
TRBV5-8	TRBD1	TRBJ1-1	NA	TGTGCCAGCAGCCCGGGGACAGGGTGGGATACTGAAGCTTTCTTT	CASSPGTGWDTEAFF
TRBV30	NA	TRBJ1-2	NA	TGTGCCTGGAGTGTAGTCTTGGGGGGGTTAGGCTATGGCTACACCTTC	CAWSVVLGGLGYGYTF
TRBV11-2	TRBD2	TRBJ2-1	NA	TGTGCCAGCAGCTTACGGGCGGGGGGAGCCGACGATGAGCAGTTCTTC	CASSLRAGGADDEQFF
TRBV6-4	TRBD1	TRBJ1-2	NA	TGTGCCAGCAGGGCCCCGGGACAGTTCTATGGCTACACCTTC	CASRAPGQFYGYTF
TRBV4-1	NA	TRBJ2-2	NA	TGCGCCAGCAGCCAACCCGACAAGAACACCGGGGAGCTGTTTTTT	CASSQPDKNTGELFF
TRBV7-2	TRBD1	TRBJ1-1	NA	TGTGCCAGCAGCTTACAGGTGGACAGGGGGGACGCTGAAGCTTTCTTT	CASSLQVDRGDAEAFF
TRBV10-3	TRBD1	TRBJ2-5	NA	TGTGCCGTCCGGGACAGGGGCCAAGAGACCCAGTACTTC	CAVRDRGQETQYF
TRBV6-6	NA	TRBJ2-4	NA	TGTGCCAGCAGTTATGGTCAGGGGACCAAAAACATTCAGTACTTC	CASSYGQGTKNIQYF
TRBV5-1	TRBD1	TRBJ2-1	NA	TGCGCCAGCAGTCCGGGACAGGGAACCGGTGAGCAGTTCTTC	CASSPGQGTGEQFF
TRBV7-2	NA	TRBJ2-2	NA	TGTGCCAGCAGCCCCGGCGGAGGGGGGCGCCCCGGGGAGCTGTTTTTT	CASSPGGGGRPGELFF
TRBV6-5	TRBD1	TRBJ1-1	NA	TGTGCCAGCAGTTACTCGGGACAGGGGAACACTGAAGCTTTCTTT	CASSYSGQGNTEAFF
TRBV2	TRBD1	TRBJ2-7	once	TGTGCCAGCAGCGGGACAGGTTTCGAGCAGTACTTC	CASSGTGFEQYF
TRBV19	TRBD1	TRBJ2-3	NA	TGTGCCAGTAGTATGGGGACAGGTGGGGATACGCAGTATTTT	CASSMGTGGDTQYF
TRBV5-1	NA	TRBJ1-1	NA	TGCGCCAGCAGCCGTTCGGGGGGCCAAGGCACTGAAGCTTTCTTT	CASSRSGGQGTEAFF
TRBV6-6	NA	TRBJ2-7	NA	TGTGCCAGCAGTCCTTCCTACGAGCAGTACTTC	CASSPSYEQYF
TRBV6-5	NA	TRBJ2-7	NA	TGTGCCAGCAGTGACCAGGGTGTAGGGGGAGGAGACTTC	CASSDQGVGGGDF
TRBV19	NA	TRBJ1-2	once	TGTGCCAGTAGTAGCCAGGCTAACTTGGCCTATGGCTACACCTTC	CASSSQANLAYGYTF
TRBV12-5	TRBD2	TRBJ2-1	NA	TGTGCTAGTGGTCGTCCTAGCGGGGGGGCCGGCAATGAGCAGTTCTTC	CASGRPSGGAGNEQFF
TRBV18	NA	TRBJ1-1	NA	TGTGCCAGCTCACCGTCTTATTCGGAGACTGAAGCTTTCTTT	CASSPSYSETEAFF
TRBV29-1	NA	TRBJ2-1	NA	TGCAGCGTTGAGGAGCTTTACAATGAGCAGTTCTTC	CSVEELYNEQFF
TRBV28	TRBD1	TRBJ2-3	NA	TGTGCCAGCAGTGACAGGGTAGATACGCAGTATTTT	CASSDRVDTQYF
TRBV7-8	NA	TRBJ2-7	few	TGTGCCAGCAGCCCCAACAGGAGATTAGCCTACGAGCAGTACTTC	CASSPNRRLAYEQYF
TRBV5-1	NA	TRBJ1-2	NA	TGCGCCAGCAGCTCTTCACACTTACCTAACTATGGCTACACCTTC	CASSSSHLPNYGYTF
TRBV5-4	NA	TRBJ2-2	NA	TGTGCCAGCAGCTTGAACACCGGGGAGCTGTTTTTT	CASSLNTGELFF
TRBV7-9	NA	TRBJ2-7	NA	TGTGCCAGCAGCGCCCCGGGACACGGACGCTACGAGCAGTACTTC	CASSAPGHGRYEQYF
TRBV5-1	TRBD1	TRBJ1-2	medium-sized	TGCGCCAGCAGCCCCCAGGGGGCGGTTGGCTACACCTTC	CASSPQGAVGYTF
TRBV7-9	NA	TRBJ1-3	few	TGTGCCAGCAGCCCTAGCTCTGGAAACACCATATATTTT	CASSPSSGNTIYF
TRBV11-2	NA	TRBJ1-1	NA	TGTGCCAGCAGCCCCCGCGGAGGGGGGAACACTGAAGCTTTCTTT	CASSPRGGGNTEAFF
TRBV28	NA	TRBJ1-1	NA	TGTGCCAGCAGTTTAGGGGCCGGGAGGGGAACTGAAGCTTTCTTT	CASSLGAGRGTEAFF
TRBV5-6	TRBD2	TRBJ2-2	NA	TGTGCCAGCAGCTTTACTAGCGGAACGAACACCGGGGAGCTGTTTTTT	CASSFTSGTNTGELFF
TRBV28	NA	TRBJ1-6	NA	TGTGCCAGCAGTTTATCTCGAACCCACCAGGGAGCGATAACTCATTCACCCCTCCACTTT	CASSLSRTHQGAITHSPLHF